These 30 T cell receptor beta chains originate from one sample sequenced in a study of T cell responses to AZD1222 COVID-19 vaccine. Sequencing used immunoSEQ multiplex PCR; TCRdb keeps in-frame clones, though not all of them. This table has some 160,000 clones, more than 85% appearing once. The sequencing here drew on peripheral blood, taken on day 0 of AZD1222 vaccination. The receptors shown here come from an adult in good health.

This chain uses TRBV14 with TRBJ1-4; 9 bases align to TRBD1. V lost 4 bases, J lost 2 bases, and 5 bases stayed unmatched. The V gene's germline CDR1 is SGHDN and CDR2 FVKESK. This CDR3 spans 16 amino acids. The CDR3 DNA reads TGTGCCAGCAGCCGCCGACAGGGGGGCACTAATGAAAAACTGTTTTTT. This encodes CASSRRQGGTNEKLFF.

The chain combines TRBV7-2 with TRBJ2-1; TRBD2 matches 12 bases. This CDR3 has 15 amino acids. Germline assignment: CDR1 SGHTA and CDR2 FQGNSA. J lost 7 bases, V lost 4 bases, and 5 bases had no gene match. The chain's CDR3 is CASSSLAGGRNEQFF. The CDR3, as DNA: TGTGCCAGCAGCTCCCTAGCGGGGGGGCGTAATGAGCAGTTCTTC.

The chain joins TRBV5-1 to TRBJ2-3; weak D call: TRBD2 (5 bases). The V and J ends lost 0 bases and 0 bases respectively, with 14 bases between them. The CDR3 consists of 17 residues. CDR1 and CDR2 (germline): SGHRS, YFSETQ. The chain's CDR3 is CASSLAVGNPSTDTQYF. The CDR3 DNA reads TGCGCCAGCAGCTTGGCAGTCGGGAACCCTAGCACAGATACGCAGTATTTT.

The chain links TRBV25-1 to TRBJ1-2; the D gene is possibly TRBD1 (5 bases). Germline V gives CDR1 MGHDK, CDR2 SYGVNS. V shed 2 bases and J shed 4 bases, with 8 bases lying between them. This CDR3 has 13 amino acids. The CDR3 loop reads CASSETGLYGYTF. CDR3 nucleotide sequence: TGTGCCAGCAGTGAAACAGGACTCTATGGCTACACCTTC.

V is TRBV9 and J is TRBJ2-5, with 10 positions matching TRBD2. CDR3 length equals 15 residues. Germline V gene sequence: CDR1 SGDLS, CDR2 YYNGEE. With V trimmed by 4 bases and J by 3 bases, 6 bases remained unmatched. CDR3 sequence: CASSIGTSGEETQYF. DNA of the CDR3: TGTGCCAGCAGCATAGGAACTAGCGGGGAAGAGACCCAGTACTTC.

This clone was observed a single time. The CDR3: CASLLSGANVLTF. The CDR3 DNA reads TGTGCCAGCCTTTTGTCTGGGGCCAACGTCCTGACTTTC. This chain links TRBV18 with TRBJ2-6; D ambiguous. V lost 8 bases to trimming and J lost 1 base, with 6 bases between them. The CDR3 spans 13 residues. Germline CDR1 is KGHSH and CDR2 is LQKENI.

This clone showed up just once. J is TRBJ1-2 and V is TRBV4-2; perhaps TRBD1 as D (5 bases). The V gene lost 1 base and the J gene lost 7 bases, with 22 bases spanning the gap. There are 17 residues in the CDR3. Germline CDR1 is LGHNA and CDR2 is YNFKEQ. The CDR3 DNA reads TGTGCCAGCAGCCAAGGACGGAAAGGGGTGAAGCTAAGTGGCTACACCTTC. This sequence encodes CASSQGRKGVKLSGYTF.

The CDR3 nucleotides are TGTGCCTGGAGTGTATTCTCGGACAGTCTGTTCTATGGCTACACCTTC. As protein: CAWSVFSDSLFYGYTF. The chain joins TRBV30 to TRBJ1-2; D possibly corresponds to TRBD1 (6 bases). The CDR3 is made up of 16 amino acids. Germline V gene lookup returns CDR1 GTSNPN and CDR2 SVGIG (reference sequence). The germline V and J ends were trimmed by 0 bases and 4 bases, with 18 bases remaining between them.

The J gene is TRBJ2-3, the V gene TRBV29-1; 8 bases match TRBD2. Germline loops: CDR1 SQVTM, CDR2 ANQGSEA. J lost 0 bases, V lost 6 bases, and 5 bases had no gene match. The CDR3 length is 14 residues. The CDR3 here is CSVGLGESTDTQYF. The CDR3 region has the DNA TGCAGCGTGGGACTAGGGGAGAGCACAGATACGCAGTATTTT.

The chain links TRBV6-4 to TRBJ2-7, with D tentatively TRBD1 or TRBD2 (5 bases each). The CDR3 covers 13 residues. V lost 1 base, J lost 9 bases, and 13 bases lay in between. Per germline, CDR1 MRHNA and CDR2 SNTAGT. CDR3: CASSDFVGAWQYF. DNA of the CDR3: TGTGCCAGCAGTGACTTCGTCGGGGCTTGGCAGTACTTC.

This chain connects TRBV11-2 to TRBJ2-3; TRBD2 agrees at 13 bases. In germline, CDR1 is SGHAT, CDR2 FQNNGV. The junction had 8 bases not matched to a gene; V was cut back by 5 bases and J by 6 bases. The CDR3 is 16 residues long. The CDR3 DNA reads as TGTGCCAGCAGCCGTCAATCGGGACTAGCGGGGGATACGCAGTATTTT. Protein: CASSRQSGLAGDTQYF. Using reference TRBV11-2 and TRBJ2-3 for the parts outside the CDR3, the full variable domain is EAGVAQSPRYKIIEKRQSVAFWCNPISGHATLYWYQQILGQGPKLLIQFQNNGVVDDSQLPKDRFSAERLKGVDSTLKIQPAKLEDSAVYLCASSRQSGLAGDTQYFGPGTRLTVL.

V is TRBV28 and J is TRBJ1-5; a possible D gene is TRBD1 (6 bases). CDR3 length equals 16 residues. Germline CDR1 reads MDHEN; CDR2 reads SYDVKM. V dropped 4 bases and J dropped 4 bases, with 17 bases sitting between them. DNA of the CDR3: TGTGCCAGCAGTTCCCCGACAGGAGGGGATAATCAGCCCCAGCATTTT. Translated: CASSSPTGGDNQPQHF.

The gene calls are TRBV6-1 and TRBJ2-5; D is possibly TRBD1 or TRBD2 (5 bases each). Trimming removed 2 bases at V and 1 base at J, with 17 bases between. Germline values: CDR1 MNHNS, CDR2 SASEGT. This CDR3 is built from 17 residues. The CDR3 loop is CASSESGQGYSQETQYF. The CDR3 DNA sequence: TGTGCCAGCAGTGAATCGGGGCAGGGATACTCCCAAGAGACCCAGTACTTC.

The V and J genes are TRBV28 and TRBJ1-1; no reliable D call. Germline-derived CDR1 and CDR2 are MDHEN and SYDVKM. The CDR3 runs to 15 residues. The V end was cut by 6 bases, the J end by 0 bases, with 14 bases between. This chain's CDR3 is CASSLPGGVNTEAFF. In DNA, the CDR3 is TGTGCCAGCAGCCTGCCGGGTGGGGTGAACACTGAAGCTTTCTTT. The full variable domain, with the rest looked up from reference TRBV28 and TRBJ1-1, is DVKVTQSSRYLVKRTGEKVFLECVQDMDHENMFWYRQDPGLGLRLIYFSYDVKMKEKGDIPEGYSVSREKKERFSLILESASTNQTSMYLCASSLPGGVNTEAFFGQGTRLTVV.

This chain links TRBV10-3 with TRBJ1-6; the D is unclear. Trimming took off 0 bases at V and 6 bases at J, with 3 bases between the two ends. This CDR3 region has 13 residues. The germline V gene encodes CDR1 ENHRY and CDR2 SYGVKD. CDR3 sequence (DNA): TGTGCCATCAGTGAGTCGAGTAATTCACCCCTCCACTTT. Residues: CAISESSNSPLHF.

The chain employs TRBV13 and TRBJ1-4; D call uncertain. CDR1 PRHDT and CDR2 FYEKMQ come from the germline V gene (reference sequence). V was clipped by 0 bases and J by 3 bases, with 8 bases between them. The CDR3 is 15 amino acids. The CDR3: CASSLGRSPNEKLFF. For the CDR3, the DNA is TGTGCCAGCAGCTTAGGCCGGAGCCCTAATGAAAAACTGTTTTTT.

The V and J genes are TRBV2 and TRBJ2-5; TRBD2 matches at 14 bases. CDR3 length: 17 amino acids. Germline V gene sequence: CDR1 SNHLY, CDR2 FYNNEI. J lost 1 base, V lost 6 bases, and 7 bases had no gene match. Written as DNA, the CDR3 is TGTGCCAGCAGCACAGGTGGACTAGCGGGGGGCCAAGAGACCCAGTACTTC. Its translation: CASSTGGLAGGQETQYF.

This clone was counted a single time. J is TRBJ2-7 and V is TRBV6-2 or TRBV6-3, with D perhaps assigned TRBD1 or TRBD2 (6 bases each). Germline V lookup: CDR1 MNHEY, CDR2 SVGEGT. The CDR3 has 11 amino acids. Trimming pared 2 bases from V and 10 bases from J, leaving 9 bases between. DNA of the CDR3: TGTGCCAGCAGTTACGGGGGGCCACAGTACTTC. Translation gives CASSYGGPQYF.

The rearrangement uses TRBV25-1 and TRBJ2-3; possibly TRBD1 for D (6 bases). The CDR3 runs 15 residues. Trimming left V 4 bases short and J 1 base short, with 12 bases between. The germline V gene encodes CDR1 MGHDK and CDR2 SYGVNS. This CDR3 is CASSAAGEGTDTQYF. The CDR3 nucleotides are TGTGCCAGCAGTGCTGCAGGGGAAGGCACAGATACGCAGTATTTT.

V usage is TRBV4-2 and J usage is TRBJ2-1; D perhaps matches TRBD1 (5 bases). This CDR3 contains 16 residues. V was trimmed by 4 bases and J by 1 base, leaving 14 bases between them. Germline V gene sequence: CDR1 LGHNA, CDR2 YNFKEQ. CDR3 DNA sequence: TGTGCCAGCAGCCGAGCATGGGGCGAGTCCTACAATGAGCAGTTCTTC. Translating gives CASSRAWGESYNEQFF.

The chain carries TRBV19 and TRBJ1-1; TRBD1 might be the D (5 bases). This CDR3 is 14 amino acids long. Germline V gene data show CDR1 as LNHDA and CDR2 as SQIVND (reference sequence). V lost 6 bases, J lost 3 bases, and 14 bases lay in between. CDR3 sequence reads: CASRGARQYTEAFF. CDR3 nucleotide sequence: TGTGCCAGTAGAGGGGCACGACAGTACACTGAAGCTTTCTTT.

V is TRBV28 and J is TRBJ2-7; D possibly corresponds to TRBD2 (5 bases). Germline assignment: CDR1 MDHEN and CDR2 SYDVKM. Trimming stripped 7 bases from V and 4 bases from J, with 14 bases between. This CDR3 comprises 13 residues. Here the CDR3 DNA reads TGTGCCAGCAACTCCGGGATCTTGTACGAGCAGTACTTC. It is translated as CASNSGILYEQYF.

This sequence joins TRBV2 and TRBJ1-1, with D possibly being TRBD1 (6 bases). Trimming pared 5 bases from V and 1 base from J, leaving 14 bases between. This CDR3 region has 15 residues. CDR1 is SNHLY, CDR2 FYNNEI, per germline. The CDR3 nucleotides read TGTGCCAGCAGTCCCCAGGGGATGCGGAACACTGAAGCTTTCTTT. Its translation is CASSPQGMRNTEAFF. The variable domain in full, completed from reference TRBV2 and TRBJ1-1, reads EPEVTQTPSHQVTQMGQEVILRCVPISNHLYFYWYRQILGQKVEFLVSFYNNEISEKSEIFDDQFSVERPDGSNFTLKIRSTKLEDSAMYFCASSPQGMRNTEAFFGQGTRLTVV.

The gene calls are TRBV11-2 and TRBJ1-4, with D unclear. Germline V gives CDR1 SGHAT, CDR2 FQNNGV. The CDR3 length is 11 residues. The V and J ends lost 5 bases and 5 bases respectively, with 3 bases between them. The CDR3 sequence is CASSRNEKLFF. The CDR3 nucleotides are TGTGCCAGCAGCCGAAATGAAAAACTGTTTTTT.

The rearrangement joins TRBV29-1 to TRBJ1-3; no reliable D call. Between the trimmed V and J ends, which lost 4 bases and 0 bases, there was a span of 7 bases. The length of the CDR3 is 13 residues. Germline V gives CDR1 SQVTM, CDR2 ANQGSEA. The CDR3 loop is CSVGHISGNTIYF. The CDR3 DNA reads TGCAGCGTTGGACACATCTCTGGAAACACCATATATTTT.

J is TRBJ1-2 and V is TRBV6-5; the D is unclear. V was shortened by 6 bases and J by 4 bases, with 18 bases between the two germline ends. The CDR3 has 15 amino acids. Germline assignment: CDR1 MNHEY and CDR2 SVGAGI. CDR3 nucleotides: TGTGCCAGCAGGGCCCCGGACGGATGGGGCTATGGCTACACCTTC. This encodes CASRAPDGWGYGYTF.

This clone appeared a single time. This chain connects TRBV6-5 to TRBJ2-2; a possible D gene is TRBD2 (6 bases). The CDR3 has 14 amino acids. The germline V gene has CDR1 MNHEY and CDR2 SVGAGI. Trimming removed 0 bases at V and 4 bases at J, with 6 bases between. CDR3 coding DNA: TGTGCCAGCAGTTACTCGGAGGGCACCGGGGAGCTGTTTTTT. Amino acid sequence: CASSYSEGTGELFF.

V usage is TRBV7-2 and J usage is TRBJ2-3, with 8 bases lining up with TRBD2. CDR3 length: 17 amino acids. The V and J ends lost 1 base and 0 bases, in that order; junction bases with no gene match: 6. CDR1 and CDR2 (germline): SGHTA, FQGNSA. The chain's CDR3 is CASSLGIAGLSTDTQYF. DNA for the CDR3: TGTGCCAGCAGCTTAGGAATAGCGGGGCTTAGCACAGATACGCAGTATTTT.

The chain carries TRBV4-1 and TRBJ1-4; tentative D call: TRBD1 (5 bases). Germline loops: CDR1 MGHRA, CDR2 YSYEKL. Deletions cut 0 bases from V and 10 bases from J, with 15 bases between. This CDR3 region has 15 residues. DNA for the CDR3: TGCGCCAGCAGCCAAGAGAGGCCAGGTCAGGGAAAACTGTTTTTT. Its protein product is CASSQERPGQGKLFF.

The J gene is TRBJ2-2, the V gene TRBV18; TRBD1 matches at 7 bases. CDR1 KGHSH and CDR2 LQKENI come from the germline V gene. The junction had 4 bases not matched to a gene; V was cut back by 3 bases and J by 0 bases. The CDR3 spans 16 residues. CDR3 sequence: CASSPSTGSNTGELFF. CDR3 nucleotide sequence: TGTGCCAGCTCACCTTCGACAGGGTCGAACACCGGGGAGCTGTTTTTT.